A selection of T cell receptor beta chains follows, all from one sample in a study of cytomegalovirus exposure and HLA in healthy donors. Using immunoSEQ multiplex PCR, the repertoire was profiled, and TCRdb retains in-frame clones only, with some absent. The data contain more than 150,000 clones, over 80% of them singletons. The sample consisted of PBMCs. The receptors were gathered from a man in his fifties in good health and CMV-seronegative. Each CDR3 is given without its conserved first and last residue. The D gene is left open where the match is weak.

cdr3_length d_call j_call v_call cdr3_aa
12 TRBD1 TRBJ2-7 TRBV12-5 ASGPRDRDYEQY
11 NA TRBJ1-6 TRBV6-6 ASMGQGNSPLH
12 NA TRBJ1-2 TRBV5-4 ASSLSGTGRGYT
12 TRBD2 TRBJ2-2 TRBV6-5 ASRLAGSTGELF
16 TRBD1 TRBJ2-6 TRBV5-1 ASSHGRQGSSGANVLT
12 NA TRBJ2-2 TRBV19 ASSRGQNTGELF
14 NA NA TRBV25-1 ASSDLGAGASYEQY
13 TRBD1 TRBJ2-1 TRBV7-8 ASSKDRGDYNEQF
11 TRBD1 TRBJ1-1 TRBV5-6 ASSGQGLTEAF
15 TRBD1 TRBJ1-5 TRBV28 ASRTANTGGQGQPQH
14 NA TRBJ2-1 TRBV28 ASSVGGGGSYNEQF
12 NA TRBJ1-1 TRBV11-2 ASSVETGNTEAF
12 NA TRBJ2-5 TRBV5-1 ASSLLTDQETQY
12 TRBD2 TRBJ2-7 TRBV28 ASSLAAGGREQY